The 4 T cell receptor beta chains below come from one sample, sequenced in a study of T cells in Graves' hyperthyroidism and ophthalmopathy. The CDR3 regions of TCR beta were amplified from RNA transcripts. Initially, a first-round RT-PCR of the TCR CDR3 employed the HTBI primer set. TCRdb independently ran MiXCR on the multiplex PCR reads; one entry per CDR3 protein. The table shows a few hundred thousand distinct CDR3 sequences, with around 16% occurring only once. Material for sequencing was blood. These receptors all stem from a woman aged 18-35 years with Graves' hyperthyroidism that later progressed to Graves' ophthalmopathy.

Many counts were recorded for this clonotype. This chain connects TRBV3-1 to TRBJ1-1; D gene unclear. The CDR3 consists of 13 residues. Germline loops: CDR1 LGHDT, CDR2 YNNKEL (reference sequence). V was clipped by 1 base and J by 1 base, with 4 bases between them. DNA for the CDR3: TGTGCCAGCAGCCAAGTCTCGAACACTGAAGCTTTCTTT. It specifies CASSQVSNTEAFF.

In this sample, this clonotype turned up many times. Its ends do not fully match the called genes, so a read error is possible. The chain combines TRBV12-3 or TRBV12-4 with TRBJ2-5; either TRBD1 or TRBD2 may supply D (5 bases each). This CDR3 contains 15 residues. CDR3 residues: CASSLARTTQETQYF. CDR3 nucleotides: TGTGCCAGCAGCTTAGCGCGGACAACCCAAGAGACCCAGTACTTC.

This clonotype was seen at least ten times. The V call is TRBV5-1, the J call TRBJ2-1; D is perhaps TRBD1 or TRBD2 (5 bases each). Trimming left V 4 bases short and J 8 bases short, with 22 bases between. In germline, CDR1 is SGHRS, CDR2 YFSETQ. The CDR3 loop spans 16 amino acids. Here the CDR3 reads CASSLYRDAGMDEQFF. For the CDR3, the DNA is TGCGCCAGCAGCCTATACCGGGACGCCGGAATGGATGAGCAGTTCTTC.

This clonotype showed up many times. The chain has TRBV20-1 and TRBJ2-7; no reliable D call. The V and J ends lost 6 bases and 0 bases respectively, with 12 bases between them. The germline V gene has CDR1 DFQATT and CDR2 SNEGSKA (reference sequence). This CDR3 contains 13 residues. In nucleotides, the CDR3 is TGCAGTGCGCGTTCGACCAGCTCCTACGAGCAGTACTTC. This encodes CSARSTSSYEQYF.